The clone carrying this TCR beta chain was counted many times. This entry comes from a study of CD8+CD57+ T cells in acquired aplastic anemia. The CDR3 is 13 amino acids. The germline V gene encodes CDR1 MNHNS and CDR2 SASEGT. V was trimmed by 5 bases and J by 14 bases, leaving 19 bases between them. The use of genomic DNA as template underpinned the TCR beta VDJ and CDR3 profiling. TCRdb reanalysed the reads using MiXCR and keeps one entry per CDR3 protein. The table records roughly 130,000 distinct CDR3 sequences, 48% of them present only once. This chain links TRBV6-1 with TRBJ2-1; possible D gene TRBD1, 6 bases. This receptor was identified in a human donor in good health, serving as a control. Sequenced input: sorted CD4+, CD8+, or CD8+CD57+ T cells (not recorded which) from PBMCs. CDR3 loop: CASSPTHQGREFF. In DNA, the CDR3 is TGTGCCAGCAGTCCTACCCATCAGGGGCGAGAGTTCTTC.